These 20 T cell receptor beta chains were sequenced from one sample in a study of blood T cell repertoires in COVID-19. The method was immunoSEQ multiplex PCR; TCRdb's version includes in-frame clones alone and lacks a portion of them. This sample has hundreds of thousands of clones, with about 90% found just once. The specimen sequenced was peripheral blood. The receptor source for this set is a woman aged 18 to 35 who had recovered from COVID-19.

DNA for the CDR3: TGTGCCAGCAGAGAGGGGACTAGCAGAAATGAGCAGTTCTTC. It yields the protein CASREGTSRNEQFF. The rearrangement links TRBV2 to TRBJ2-1, with TRBD2 matching over 9 bases. V dropped 6 bases and J dropped 7; count of bases not matched to a gene: 7. This CDR3 has 14 amino acids. Germline CDR1 SNHLY, CDR2 FYNNEI.

The chain employs TRBV3-1 (or the pseudogene TRBV3-2) and TRBJ1-5; the match to TRBD1 covers 9 bases. Germline V CDR1 and CDR2: LGHDT, YNNKEL (reference sequence). V lost 0 bases and J lost 7; bases outside the gene matches: 4. The CDR3 spans 15 residues. CDR3 loop: CASSQERTGAQPQHF. CDR3 bases: TGTGCCAGCAGCCAAGAGAGGACAGGGGCCCAGCCCCAGCATTTT.

This clone has only a few counts. This chain uses TRBV30 with TRBJ1-6, with 7 nucleotides matching TRBD1. CDR1 and CDR2 (germline): GTSNPN, SVGIG (reference sequence). The CDR3 sequence is 14 residues long. The V and J ends lost 3 bases and 7 bases, in that order; junction bases with no gene match: 6. The chain's CDR3 is CAWRRRGLNSPLHF. The CDR3 nucleotides are TGTGCCTGGAGGCGGAGGGGGCTAAATTCACCCCTCCACTTT.

The chain employs TRBV18 and TRBJ2-7; maybe TRBD1 (6 bases). V lost 5 bases and J lost 2, with 10 bases in between. The CDR3 contains 13 residues. Germline assignment: CDR1 KGHSH and CDR2 LQKENI. The CDR3 sequence: CASSTGNTYEQYV. DNA of the CDR3: TGTGCCAGCTCAACAGGGAATACCTACGAGCAGTACGTC.

As regards this clone: The same CDR3 arises from other DNA sequences in this sample as well. The V call is TRBV5-1, the J call TRBJ1-1, with 7 nucleotides matching TRBD1. The CDR3 is 15 amino acids. Germline CDR1 and CDR2: SGHRS and YFSETQ. The trim removed 0 bases at V and 1 base at J, leaving 3 bases unmatched. CDR3 bases: TGCGCCAGCAGCTTGGTGGCAGGGGGGAACACTGAAGCTTTCTTT. It yields the protein CASSLVAGGNTEAFF.

The V and J genes are TRBV5-1 and TRBJ1-4; D might be TRBD1 (5 bases). Trimming shortened V by 2 bases and J by 8 bases, and 10 bases separated the two germline ends. CDR3 length equals 13 residues. The germline V gene has CDR1 SGHRS and CDR2 YFSETQ. The DNA for the CDR3 is TGCGCCAGCAGCTTCCCTGGGGGGGAAAAACTGTTTTTT. It encodes CASSFPGGEKLFF.

The chain joins TRBV5-1 to TRBJ2-1, with D perhaps TRBD1 (6 bases). V was cut by 4 bases and J by 3 bases, with 11 bases left in between. The CDR3 loop spans 14 amino acids. Per the germline V gene, CDR1 is SGHRS and CDR2 is YFSETQ. The CDR3 coding sequence is TGCGCCAGCAGCCCTGGACAGATCTACAATGAGCAGTTCTTC. Its protein product is CASSPGQIYNEQFF.

The chain has TRBV30 and TRBJ2-1, with 10 positions matching TRBD1. The length of the CDR3 is 16 residues. The junction had 16 bases not matched to a gene; V was cut back by 4 bases and J by 10 bases. Germline assignment: CDR1 GTSNPN and CDR2 SVGIG (reference sequence). CDR3 region: CAWISPLRDRGGEQFF. DNA for the CDR3: TGTGCCTGGATTTCCCCACTCCGGGACAGGGGCGGCGAGCAGTTCTTC.

The count of this clone is one. The chain is built from TRBV28 and TRBJ1-2; 7 nucleotides align to TRBD1. The J segment lost 2 bases and the V segment lost 5 bases, leaving 5 bases of the junction unmatched. Germline V gene lookup returns CDR1 MDHEN and CDR2 SYDVKM. This CDR3 region has 14 residues. CDR3 residues: CASSAQGGNYGYTF. In DNA form, the CDR3 reads TGTGCCAGCAGTGCCCAGGGGGGCAACTATGGCTACACCTTC.

The genes are TRBV6-6 and TRBJ2-3, with D maybe TRBD1 (6 bases). The germline CDR1 and CDR2 sequences are MNHNY and SVGAGI (reference sequence). This CDR3 spans 13 amino acids. V lost 7 bases, J lost 2 bases, and 10 bases lay in between. The CDR3 sequence is CASTNRDTDTQYF. In nucleotides, the CDR3 is TGTGCCAGCACCAACAGGGACACAGATACGCAGTATTTT.

The chain is built from TRBV7-9 and TRBJ1-6, with 9 positions matching TRBD1. The germline CDR1 and CDR2 sequences are SEHNR and FQNEAQ (reference sequence). Trimming cost V 1 base and J 4 bases; bases outside gene matches: 5. The CDR3 spans 17 residues. The CDR3 DNA sequence: TGTGCCAGCAGCTTAGTGAACAGGGGGCCGTATAATTCACCCCTCCACTTT. Amino acids: CASSLVNRGPYNSPLHF.

This chain uses TRBV3-1 (or the pseudogene TRBV3-2) with TRBJ2-5, with 9 nucleotides matching TRBD2. V was pared by 0 bases and J by 4 bases, with 18 bases of the junction left unmatched. CDR3 length: 20 amino acids. CDR1 and CDR2 from the germline V gene are LGHDT and YNNKEL (reference sequence). The CDR3 nucleotides read TGTGCCAGCAGCCAAGAGTCCCCCCGTAGCGTGCGGGAGGGCCGAGAGACCCAGTACTTC. This sequence encodes CASSQESPRSVREGRETQYF.

The chain is built from TRBV30 and TRBJ2-3, with a tentative D call TRBD1 (5 bases). This CDR3 is built from 12 residues. The germline CDR1 and CDR2 sequences are GTSNPN and SVGIG (reference sequence). V dropped 8 bases and J dropped 2 bases, with 11 bases sitting between them. As DNA, the CDR3 is TGTGCCACCCAGGGATTCACAGATACGCAGTATTTT. This translates into CATQGFTDTQYF.

The chain uses TRBV13 and TRBJ2-1, with TRBD2 matching 7 bases. The CDR3 length is 16 residues. With V trimmed by 1 base and J by 8 bases, 11 bases remained unmatched. Per germline, CDR1 PRHDT and CDR2 FYEKMQ (reference sequence). The CDR3 coding sequence is TGTGCCAGCAGCTTAGTGACTAGCAGGAAGTCGCATGAGCAGTTCTTC. It yields the protein CASSLVTSRKSHEQFF.

The rearrangement uses TRBV5-1 and TRBJ2-1; TRBD2 matches at 7 bases. Looked up from germline, CDR1 is SGHRS and CDR2 is YFSETQ. There are 16 residues in the CDR3. The J segment lost 7 bases and the V segment lost 0 bases, leaving 10 bases of the junction unmatched. The DNA for the CDR3 is TGCGCCAGCAGCTTGGTGGAGAGCGGGACTGCTAATGAGCAGTTCTTC. Residues: CASSLVESGTANEQFF.

The V call is TRBV5-8, the J call TRBJ1-2; a possible D gene is TRBD1 (6 bases). V lost 1 base, J lost 6 bases, and 10 bases lay in between. Germline CDR1 reads SGHTS; CDR2 reads YDEGEE. CDR3 length equals 13 residues. The CDR3 coding sequence is TGTGCCAGCAGCTTGCAGGGGCGGAATGGCTACACCTTC. Translation: CASSLQGRNGYTF.

The CDR3, as DNA: TGTGCCAGCAGTCCGTACCACGGACAGGTCAATCAGCCCCAGCATTTT. This gives the protein CASSPYHGQVNQPQHF. The chain employs TRBV27 and TRBJ1-5; TRBD1 aligns across 7 bases. The length of the CDR3 is 16 residues. V lost 5 bases and J lost 3; bases outside the gene matches: 10. CDR1 is MNHEY and CDR2 is SMNVEV in the germline V gene (reference sequence).

The chain uses TRBV6-2 or TRBV6-3 and TRBJ2-5, with a possible D match to TRBD1 (5 bases). There are 14 residues in the CDR3. Germline V gene lookup returns CDR1 MNHEY and CDR2 SVGEGT. V gave up 0 bases and J gave up 3 bases, with 8 bases separating them. The CDR3 DNA reads TGTGCCAGCAGTTACTCAGCCAGGGAAGAGACCCAGTACTTC. Its protein is CASSYSAREETQYF.

This clone was counted only a few times. The rearrangement joins TRBV28 to TRBJ2-7; tentative D call: TRBD1 (6 bases). Germline CDR1 reads MDHEN; CDR2 reads SYDVKM. CDR3 length: 14 amino acids. Trimming cost V 8 bases and J 1 base, with 15 bases left between them. The DNA of the CDR3 is TGTGCCAGCGAGAGAGGTGGACAGTCCTACGAGCAGTACGTC. This translates into CASERGGQSYEQYV.

V and J are TRBV5-1 and TRBJ2-7, with D tentatively TRBD2 (6 bases). From germline, CDR1 is SGHRS and CDR2 YFSETQ. The CDR3 sequence is 14 residues long. The V end lost 0 bases, the J end lost 2 bases, and 9 bases lay between the germline ends. The CDR3 DNA follows: TGCGCCAGCAGCTTGGGGTGGGGGGCCTACGAGCAGTACGTC. Its protein product is CASSLGWGAYEQYV.